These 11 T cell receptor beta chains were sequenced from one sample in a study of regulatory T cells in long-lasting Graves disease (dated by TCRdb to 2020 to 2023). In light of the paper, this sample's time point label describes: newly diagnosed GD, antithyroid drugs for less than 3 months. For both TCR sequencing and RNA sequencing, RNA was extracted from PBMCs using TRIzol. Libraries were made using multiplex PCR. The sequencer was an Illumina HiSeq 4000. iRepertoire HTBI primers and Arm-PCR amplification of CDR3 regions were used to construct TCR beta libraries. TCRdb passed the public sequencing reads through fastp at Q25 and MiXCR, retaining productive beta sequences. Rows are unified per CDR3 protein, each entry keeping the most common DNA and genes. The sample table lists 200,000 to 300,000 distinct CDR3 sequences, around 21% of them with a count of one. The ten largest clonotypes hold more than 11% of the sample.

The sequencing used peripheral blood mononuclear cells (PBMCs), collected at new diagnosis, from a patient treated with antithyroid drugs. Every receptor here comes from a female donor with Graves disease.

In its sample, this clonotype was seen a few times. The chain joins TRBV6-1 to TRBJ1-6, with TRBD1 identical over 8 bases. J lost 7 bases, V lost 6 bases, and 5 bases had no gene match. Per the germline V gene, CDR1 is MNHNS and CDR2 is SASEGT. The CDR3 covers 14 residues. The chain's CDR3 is CASRHDRGNSPLHF. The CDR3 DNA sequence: TGTGCCAGCAGACATGACAGGGGAAATTCACCCCTCCACTTT.

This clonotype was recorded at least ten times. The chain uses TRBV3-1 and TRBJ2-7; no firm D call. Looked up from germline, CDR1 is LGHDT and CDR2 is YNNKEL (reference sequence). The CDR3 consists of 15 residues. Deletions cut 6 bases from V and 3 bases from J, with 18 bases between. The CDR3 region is CASSFLAATVYEQYF. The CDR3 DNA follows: TGTGCCAGCAGTTTTCTGGCCGCGACCGTCTACGAGCAGTACTTC.

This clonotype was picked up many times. The CDR3 sequence is CASSVSTGSGETQYF. The CDR3 nucleotides are TGTGCCAGCAGCGTTTCCACGGGGAGTGGAGAGACCCAGTACTTC. The chain couples TRBV9 to TRBJ2-5, with D possibly matching TRBD2 (5 bases). V shed 2 bases and J shed 4 bases, with 15 bases lying between them. The CDR3 has 15 residues. The V gene's germline CDR1 is SGDLS and CDR2 YYNGEE.

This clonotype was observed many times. The CDR3 DNA follows: TGTGCCAGCAGCTTTGGGGGTCCAGACTCTGGAAACACCATATATTTT. Its protein product is CASSFGGPDSGNTIYF. The chain links TRBV7-2 to TRBJ1-3; D is possibly TRBD1 (5 bases). The CDR3 runs to 16 residues. V lost 3 bases to trimming and J lost 0 bases, with 12 bases between them. The V gene's germline CDR1 is SGHTA and CDR2 FQGNSA.

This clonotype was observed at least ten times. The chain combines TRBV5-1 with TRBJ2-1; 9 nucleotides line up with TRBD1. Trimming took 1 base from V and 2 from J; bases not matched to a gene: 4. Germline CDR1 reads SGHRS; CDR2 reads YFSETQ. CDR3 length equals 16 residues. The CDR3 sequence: CASSLSGQGTYNEQFF. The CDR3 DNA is TGCGCCAGCAGCTTGTCCGGACAGGGGACCTACAATGAGCAGTTCTTC.

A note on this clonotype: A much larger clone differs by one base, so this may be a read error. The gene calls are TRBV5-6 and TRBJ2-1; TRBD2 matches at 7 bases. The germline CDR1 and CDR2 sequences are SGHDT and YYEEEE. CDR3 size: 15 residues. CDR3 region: CASSLMREKGNGQFF. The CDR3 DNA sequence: TGTGCCAGCAGCTTAATGCGGGAGAAAGGCAATGGGCAGTTCTTC.

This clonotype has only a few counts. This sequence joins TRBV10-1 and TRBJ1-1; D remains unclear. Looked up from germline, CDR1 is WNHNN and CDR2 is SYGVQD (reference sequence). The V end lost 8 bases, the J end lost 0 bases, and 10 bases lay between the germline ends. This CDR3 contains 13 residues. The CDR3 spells CASRIGMNTEAFF. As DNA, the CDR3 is TGCGCCAGCCGGATAGGCATGAACACTGAAGCTTTCTTT.

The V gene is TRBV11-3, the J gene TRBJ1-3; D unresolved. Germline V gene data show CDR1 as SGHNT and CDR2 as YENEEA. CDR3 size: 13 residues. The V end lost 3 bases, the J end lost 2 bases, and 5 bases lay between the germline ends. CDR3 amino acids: CASSFSPGNTIYF. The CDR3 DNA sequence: TGTGCCAGCAGCTTCAGTCCTGGAAACACCATATATTTT.

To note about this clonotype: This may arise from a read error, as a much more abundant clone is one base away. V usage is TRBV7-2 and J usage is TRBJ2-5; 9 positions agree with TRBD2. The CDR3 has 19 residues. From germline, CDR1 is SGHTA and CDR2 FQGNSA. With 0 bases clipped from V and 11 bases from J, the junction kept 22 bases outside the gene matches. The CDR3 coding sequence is TGTGCCAGCAGCTTAGCGATCGGAATTAGCGGGAGTCTATACAATGAGCAGTACTTC. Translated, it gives CASSLAIGISGSLYNEQYF.

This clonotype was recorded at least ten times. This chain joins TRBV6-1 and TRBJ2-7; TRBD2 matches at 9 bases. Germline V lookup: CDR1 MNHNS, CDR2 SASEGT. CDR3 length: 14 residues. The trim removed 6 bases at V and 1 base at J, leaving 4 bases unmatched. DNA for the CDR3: TGTGCCAGCAGAAAGACTAGCGGTTCCTACGAGCAGTACTTC. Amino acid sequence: CASRKTSGSYEQYF.

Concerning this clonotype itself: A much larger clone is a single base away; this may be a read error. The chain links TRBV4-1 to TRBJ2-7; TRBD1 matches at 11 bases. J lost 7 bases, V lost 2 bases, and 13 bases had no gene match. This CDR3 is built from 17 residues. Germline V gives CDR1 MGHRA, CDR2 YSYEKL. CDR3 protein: CASSQHLGQGANNEQYF. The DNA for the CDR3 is TGCGCCAGCAGCCAACACCTCGGACAGGGGGCGAACAATGAGCAGTACTTC.